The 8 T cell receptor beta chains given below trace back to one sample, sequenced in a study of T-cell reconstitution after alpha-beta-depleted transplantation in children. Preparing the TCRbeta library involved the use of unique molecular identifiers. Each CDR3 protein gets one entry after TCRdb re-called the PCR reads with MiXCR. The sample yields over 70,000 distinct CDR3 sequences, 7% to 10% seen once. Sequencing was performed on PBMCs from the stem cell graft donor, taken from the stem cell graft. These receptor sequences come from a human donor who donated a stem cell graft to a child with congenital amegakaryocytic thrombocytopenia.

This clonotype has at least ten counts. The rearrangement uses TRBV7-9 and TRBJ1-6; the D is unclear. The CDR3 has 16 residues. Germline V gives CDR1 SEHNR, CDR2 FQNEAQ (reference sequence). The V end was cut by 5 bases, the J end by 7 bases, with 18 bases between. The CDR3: CASSPIDGLRNSPLHF. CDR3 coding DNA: TGTGCCAGCAGCCCTATAGATGGTCTAAGGAATTCACCCCTCCACTTT.

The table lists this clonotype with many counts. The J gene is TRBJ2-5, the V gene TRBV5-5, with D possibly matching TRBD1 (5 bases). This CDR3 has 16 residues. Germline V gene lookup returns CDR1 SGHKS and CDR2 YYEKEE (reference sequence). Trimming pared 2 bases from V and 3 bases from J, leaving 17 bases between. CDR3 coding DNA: TGTGCCAGCAGCTTTTTTCAACAGGTCGCGAAAGAGACCCAGTACTTC. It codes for CASSFFQQVAKETQYF.

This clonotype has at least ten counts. Here the CDR3 reads CASSPDSGGTEAFF. DNA of the CDR3: TGTGCCAGCAGCCCCGACAGTGGGGGGACTGAAGCTTTCTTT. This chain uses TRBV7-9 with TRBJ1-1, with D possibly TRBD1 on 5 matching bases. Looked up from germline, CDR1 is SEHNR and CDR2 is FQNEAQ (reference sequence). V lost 5 bases, J lost 5 bases, and 15 bases lay in between. This CDR3 is 14 amino acids long.

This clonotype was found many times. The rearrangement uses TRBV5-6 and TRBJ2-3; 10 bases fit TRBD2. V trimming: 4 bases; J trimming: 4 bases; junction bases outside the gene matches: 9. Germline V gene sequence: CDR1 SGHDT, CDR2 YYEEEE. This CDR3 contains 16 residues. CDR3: CASSASLAGVPDTQYF. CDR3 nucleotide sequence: TGTGCCAGCAGCGCCTCGCTAGCGGGAGTTCCAGATACGCAGTATTTT. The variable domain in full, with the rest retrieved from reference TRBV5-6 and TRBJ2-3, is DAGVTQSPTHLIKTRGQQVTLRCSPKSGHDTVSWYQQALGQGPQFIFQYYEEEERQRGNFPDRFSGHQFPNYSSELNVNALLLGDSALYLCASSASLAGVPDTQYFGPGTRLTVL.

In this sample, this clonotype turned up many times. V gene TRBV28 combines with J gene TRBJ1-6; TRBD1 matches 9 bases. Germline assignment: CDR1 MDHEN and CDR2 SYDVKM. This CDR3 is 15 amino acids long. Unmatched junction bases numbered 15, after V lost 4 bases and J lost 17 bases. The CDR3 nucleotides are TGTGCCAGCAGTTCCCCGGAGACAGGGGGGACGATCGTCCACTTT. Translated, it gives CASSSPETGGTIVHF.

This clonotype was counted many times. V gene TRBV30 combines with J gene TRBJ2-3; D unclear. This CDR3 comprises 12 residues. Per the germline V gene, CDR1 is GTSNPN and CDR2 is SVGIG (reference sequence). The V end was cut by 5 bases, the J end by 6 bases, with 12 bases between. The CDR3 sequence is CAWWNPSDTQYF. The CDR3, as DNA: TGTGCCTGGTGGAACCCCTCGGATACGCAGTATTTT.

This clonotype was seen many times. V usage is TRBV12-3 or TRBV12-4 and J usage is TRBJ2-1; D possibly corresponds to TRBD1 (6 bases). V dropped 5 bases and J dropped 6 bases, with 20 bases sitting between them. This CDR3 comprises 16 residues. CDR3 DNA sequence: TGTGCCAGCAGTCTGGCCCGCTCAGGGGCTGGCAATGAGCAGTTCTTC. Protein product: CASSLARSGAGNEQFF.

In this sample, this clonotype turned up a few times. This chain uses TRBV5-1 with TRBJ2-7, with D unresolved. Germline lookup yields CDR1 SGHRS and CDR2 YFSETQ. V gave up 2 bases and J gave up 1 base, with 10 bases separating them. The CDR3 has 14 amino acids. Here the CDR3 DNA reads TGCGCCAGCAGCTTCAGTGAACCATCCTACGAGCAGTACTTC. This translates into CASSFSEPSYEQYF.